Listed below are T cell receptor beta chains from one sample, sequenced in a study of CD8 T cells in ankylosing spondylitis. MiXCR, applied by TCRdb to the 5' RACE reads, yields one record per CDR3 protein. The data show 700,000 to 850,000 distinct CDR3 sequences, roughly 10% seen once. The specimen sequenced was blood, either unsorted or a sorted T cell fraction (not recorded which). The source is a male donor with ankylosing spondylitis. CDR3s leave out the opening cysteine and the closing phenylalanine or tryptophan.

>TRBV6-2/TRBV6-3|TRBJ2-7
ASRGSGGAYEQY
>TRBV12-3/TRBV12-4|TRBJ2-5
ASSNGGDQETQY
>TRBV6-1|TRBJ2-7
ASTSDLGAHEQY
>TRBV20-1|TRBJ2-7
SARAGQGAYEQY
>TRBV20-1|TRBJ1-1
SADGVEAF
>TRBV7-2|TRBJ2-7
ASSLSSGTQHEQY
>TRBV5-1|TRBJ1-2
ASSLAVSGKDGYT
>TRBV12-3/TRBV12-4|TRBJ1-1
ASSTRSPMGAF
>TRBV4-3|TRBJ2-7
ASSQEATGGAWEQY
>TRBV30|TRBJ1-4
AWSGQGGRNEKLF
>TRBV7-2|TRBJ1-1
ASSLRIGDTEAF
>TRBV5-5|TRBJ2-1
ASSRQGSSYNEQF
>TRBV15|TRBJ1-5
ATSRGGQPNQPQH
>TRBV7-2|TRBJ1-1
ASSSRDTTEAF
>TRBV4-1|TRBJ1-5
ASSQWDRQNQPQH
>TRBV10-2|TRBJ2-7
ASSDLTDWTHEQY
>TRBV20-1|TRBJ2-7
SAGKTYYEQY
>TRBV5-1|TRBJ2-5
ASSPYGQETQY
>TRBV6-1|TRBJ1-1
ASRRRASSLEAF
>TRBV9|TRBJ2-5
ASSVGFSGGAIETQY
>TRBV20-1|TRBJ1-2
SARGGFTADGYT
>TRBV3-1|TRBJ2-1
ASSQDLGGGSYNEQF
>TRBV20-1|TRBJ2-6
SAFIAGANVLT
>TRBV20-1|TRBJ2-5
SVPDRVWETQY
>TRBV6-1|TRBJ1-1
ASTRAHLNTEAF
>TRBV5-1|TRBJ1-2
ASSLGQPTDGYT
>TRBV6-1|TRBJ2-1
ASRTVERSSYNEQF
>TRBV7-6|TRBJ2-5
ASSLAGGLQETQY
>TRBV4-3|TRBJ2-2
ASSQDYQEDGELF
>TRBV20-1|TRBJ2-7
SAPPAGGLVDEQY
>TRBV4-2|TRBJ2-2
ASRVIGTGGSTGELF
>TRBV20-1|TRBJ2-7
SEAVGTDYEQY
>TRBV9|TRBJ1-1
ASSGLSVNTEAF
>TRBV20-1|TRBJ2-7
SARVNLGDSEQY
>TRBV6-1|TRBJ1-2
ASSQGQIYGYT
>TRBV7-2|TRBJ2-7
ASSLPRHITYEQY
>TRBV29-1|TRBJ2-7
SVPKGTSPYEQY
>TRBV7-3|TRBJ2-1
ASSPTANHNEQF
>TRBV19|TRBJ2-3
ASSTTGSTDTQY
>TRBV7-2|TRBJ1-5
ASSRGGWFSQPQH